The rows below give T cell receptor beta chains drawn from one sample of a study of shared clonotypes between healthy human individuals. The method was immunoSEQ multiplex PCR; TCRdb's version includes in-frame clones alone and lacks a portion of them. The sample holds roughly 1,800,000 clones, about 95% seen once. Sequenced input: naive CD8+ T cells sorted from blood. These receptor sequences come from a young man in good health. Both conserved end residues are part of each CDR3. The D gene is left open where the match is weak. Not all rows give a size; the values are once, few, many and, for expanded clones, a class.

CDR3: CASSFSTGPPYEQYF
DNA: TGTGCCAGCAGTTTTAGTACAGGACCCCCCTACGAGCAGTACTTC
V: TRBV27
size: NA
J: TRBJ2-7
D: NA

CDR3: CASSSNRNTEAFF
DNA: TGTGCCAGCAGCTCCAACCGGAACACTGAAGCTTTCTTT
V: TRBV7-6
size: NA
J: TRBJ1-1
D: NA

CDR3: CASSQYVTSGVRDTQYF
DNA: TGTGCCAGCAGCCAATACGTGACTAGCGGGGTCCGTGATACGCAGTATTTT
V: TRBV7-9
size: NA
J: TRBJ2-3
D: TRBD2

CDR3: CASSLSTTSYEQYF
DNA: TGTGCCAGCAGCTTAAGTACTACCTCCTACGAGCAGTACTTC
V: TRBV7-9
size: NA
J: TRBJ2-7
D: NA

CDR3: CASSSALRFTAGYQETQYF
DNA: TGTGCCAGCAGCTCAGCTCTTAGGTTCACAGCGGGCTATCAAGAGACCCAGTACTTC
V: TRBV7-6
size: NA
J: TRBJ2-5
D: NA

CDR3: CASSEALQLWVYTDTQYF
DNA: TGTGCCAGCAGTGAAGCGCTGCAGCTTTGGGTATACACAGATACGCAGTATTTT
V: TRBV6-1
size: NA
J: TRBJ2-3
D: NA

CDR3: CASSSHSTSGGANEQFF
DNA: TGTGCCAGCAGTTCCCACTCCACTAGCGGGGGGGCCAATGAGCAGTTCTTC
V: TRBV27
size: NA
J: TRBJ2-1
D: TRBD2

CDR3: CASDERDTGELFF
DNA: TGTGCCAGCGACGAGCGGGACACCGGGGAGCTGTTTTTT
V: TRBV7-8
size: NA
J: TRBJ2-2
D: NA

CDR3: CASTLAGTTDTQYF
DNA: TGTGCCAGCACCCTAGCGGGGACCACAGATACGCAGTATTTT
V: TRBV6-1
size: NA
J: TRBJ2-3
D: TRBD2

CDR3: CASSLGHWQPQHF
DNA: TGTGCCAGCAGTTTGGGACATTGGCAGCCCCAGCATTTT
V: TRBV27
size: NA
J: TRBJ1-5
D: NA

CDR3: CASSGLAGHSYEQYF
DNA: TGTGCCAGCAGCGGCTTAGCGGGGCACTCCTACGAGCAGTACTTC
V: TRBV5-4
size: NA
J: TRBJ2-7
D: TRBD2

CDR3: CASSLLAGGLEDTQYF
DNA: TGTGCCAGCAGCTTATTAGCGGGGGGGCTCGAAGATACGCAGTATTTT
V: TRBV11-2
size: NA
J: TRBJ2-3
D: TRBD2

CDR3: CASSQGDDLSSTYEQYF
DNA: TGCGCCAGCAGCCAAGGGGACGACTTATCCTCTACCTACGAGCAGTACTTC
V: TRBV4-1
size: NA
J: TRBJ2-7
D: NA

CDR3: CASSVAGDLILAQYF
DNA: TGTGCCAGCAGCGTAGCAGGGGACCTTATCCTAGCGCAGTATTTT
V: TRBV9
size: NA
J: TRBJ2-3
D: NA

CDR3: CASSGGVSVEQFF
DNA: TGTGCCAGCTCAGGGGGCGTTTCGGTTGAGCAGTTCTTC
V: TRBV7-9
size: NA
J: TRBJ2-1
D: TRBD1

CDR3: CASNRYEQYF
DNA: TGTGCCAGCAACCGTTACGAGCAGTACTTC
V: TRBV6-1
size: NA
J: TRBJ2-7
D: NA

CDR3: CASSFSGHPGLAPYEQYF
DNA: TGTGCCAGCAGCTTTAGCGGGCACCCGGGACTAGCTCCCTACGAGCAGTACTTC
V: TRBV7-2
size: NA
J: TRBJ2-7
D: TRBD2

CDR3: CASSIFASGNSPLHF
DNA: TGTGCCAGTAGTATATTTGCCTCGGGCAATTCACCCCTCCACTTT
V: TRBV19
size: NA
J: TRBJ1-6
D: NA

CDR3: CASSLAHRDEQYF
DNA: TGTGCCAGCAGCTTAGCCCACAGGGACGAGCAGTACTTC
V: TRBV7-9
size: once
J: TRBJ2-7
D: NA

CDR3: CSVETGSSQIFYNEQFF
DNA: TGCAGCGTTGAGACCGGAAGTTCCCAGATATTCTACAATGAGCAGTTCTTC
V: TRBV29-1
size: NA
J: TRBJ2-1
D: NA

CDR3: CASSTVGETQYF
DNA: TGTGCCAGCAGCACCGTAGGGGAGACCCAGTACTTC
V: TRBV21-1
size: NA
J: TRBJ2-5
D: NA

CDR3: CAWSPGPYNEQFF
DNA: TGTGCCTGGAGTCCTGGGCCCTACAATGAGCAGTTCTTC
V: TRBV30
size: NA
J: TRBJ2-1
D: NA

CDR3: CAISEFSGRADTDTQYF
DNA: TGTGCCATCAGTGAGTTTAGCGGGAGGGCCGACACAGATACGCAGTATTTT
V: TRBV10-3
size: NA
J: TRBJ2-3
D: TRBD2

CDR3: CASSLYRGSYNEQFF
DNA: TGTGCCAGCAGCTTATACCGGGGCTCCTACAATGAGCAGTTCTTC
V: TRBV11-2
size: NA
J: TRBJ2-1
D: NA

CDR3: CASSQRGETQYF
DNA: TGTGCCAGCAGCCAGAGAGGAGAGACCCAGTACTTC
V: TRBV11-2
size: NA
J: TRBJ2-5
D: NA

CDR3: CASKDGTTLLGGYTF
DNA: TGTGCCAGTAAGGACGGGACGACTTTGCTTGGTGGCTACACCTTC
V: TRBV19
size: NA
J: TRBJ1-2
D: NA

CDR3: CASSLTGTGGYEQYF
DNA: TGTGCCAGCAGCCTAACCGGGACAGGGGGATACGAGCAGTACTTC
V: TRBV27
size: NA
J: TRBJ2-7
D: TRBD1

CDR3: CASSFLAGVLEEQYF
DNA: TGTGCCAGCAGCTTCCTAGCGGGAGTTCTAGAGGAGCAGTACTTC
V: TRBV7-9
size: NA
J: TRBJ2-7
D: TRBD2

CDR3: CASSPNGDYEQYF
DNA: TGTGCCAGCAGCCCGAACGGGGACTACGAGCAGTACTTC
V: TRBV13
size: NA
J: TRBJ2-7
D: NA

CDR3: CASSVEFGGYTF
DNA: TGTGCCAGCAGCGTAGAATTCGGGGGTTACACCTTC
V: TRBV9
size: NA
J: TRBJ1-2
D: NA

CDR3: CASSSRDGTYEQYF
DNA: TGTGCCAGTAGTAGCCGGGACGGAACCTACGAGCAGTACTTC
V: TRBV19
size: NA
J: TRBJ2-7
D: NA

CDR3: CASSLVTGGAYEQYF
DNA: TGTGCCAGCAGTTTAGTCACCGGGGGGGCCTACGAGCAGTACTTC
V: TRBV28
size: NA
J: TRBJ2-7
D: TRBD2

CDR3: CASSYIGQEITGELFF
DNA: TGTGCCAGCAGTTACATAGGACAGGAGATTACCGGGGAGCTGTTTTTT
V: TRBV6-6
size: NA
J: TRBJ2-2
D: TRBD1

CDR3: CASSSRTGTNEQYF
DNA: TGTGCCAGCAGTTCACGGACAGGGACTAACGAGCAGTACTTC
V: TRBV27
size: NA
J: TRBJ2-7
D: NA

CDR3: CASGQGPETQYF
DNA: TGCGCCAGTGGACAGGGTCCGGAGACCCAGTACTTC
V: TRBV10-2
size: NA
J: TRBJ2-5
D: TRBD1

CDR3: CASSSDLGGGYTF
DNA: TGTGCCAGCAGCTCTGATTTGGGGGGTGGCTACACCTTC
V: TRBV7-8
size: NA
J: TRBJ1-2
D: NA

CDR3: CASSPSPGQGAYEQYF
DNA: TGTGCCAGCAGCCCCAGTCCGGGACAGGGGGCTTACGAGCAGTACTTC
V: TRBV5-6
size: NA
J: TRBJ2-7
D: TRBD1

CDR3: CASSSGTGWYEQYF
DNA: TGTGCCAGCAGTTCCGGGACAGGGTGGTACGAGCAGTACTTC
V: TRBV6-5
size: NA
J: TRBJ2-7
D: TRBD1

CDR3: CASSVTKTSGATDTQYF
DNA: TGTGCCAGCAGCGTAACCAAGACTAGCGGGGCCACAGATACGCAGTATTTT
V: TRBV9
size: NA
J: TRBJ2-3
D: TRBD2

CDR3: CASSASKGERSYEQYF
DNA: TGTGCCAGCAGTGCTTCCAAGGGAGAGCGCTCCTACGAGCAGTACTTC
V: TRBV6-1
size: NA
J: TRBJ2-7
D: NA

CDR3: CASSLEGVWGQGAHEQYF
DNA: TGTGCCAGCAGCTTAGAGGGCGTGTGGGGACAGGGGGCCCACGAGCAGTACTTC
V: TRBV7-9
size: once
J: TRBJ2-7
D: TRBD1

CDR3: CASSLSRGEQYF
DNA: TGTGCCAGCAGCTTGAGCCGCGGCGAGCAGTACTTC
V: TRBV5-4
size: NA
J: TRBJ2-7
D: NA

CDR3: CASSPGAGGSYEQYF
DNA: TGTGCCAGCAGCCCCGGGGCGGGGGGGTCCTACGAGCAGTACTTC
V: TRBV28
size: once
J: TRBJ2-7
D: TRBD2

CDR3: CSVEAVGLGYNEQFF
DNA: TGCAGCGTTGAAGCGGTCGGTCTAGGGTACAATGAGCAGTTCTTC
V: TRBV29-1
size: NA
J: TRBJ2-1
D: NA

CDR3: CATSRLDRGSYEQYF
DNA: TGTGCCACCAGCAGGTTGGACAGGGGGAGCTACGAGCAGTACTTC
V: TRBV15
size: NA
J: TRBJ2-7
D: TRBD1

CDR3: CASSLTGQRSLHF
DNA: TGTGCCAGCAGTTTAACAGGACAGCGGTCCCTCCACTTT
V: TRBV27
size: once
J: TRBJ1-6
D: NA

CDR3: CASTPWDRITGELFF
DNA: TGTGCCAGCACCCCGTGGGACAGAATCACCGGGGAGCTGTTTTTT
V: TRBV7-8
size: NA
J: TRBJ2-2
D: TRBD1

CDR3: CASSYGGNTEAFF
DNA: TGTGCCAGCAGTTACGGAGGGAACACTGAAGCTTTCTTT
V: TRBV6-5
size: NA
J: TRBJ1-1
D: NA

CDR3: CSARDSEGYTF
DNA: TGCAGTGCTAGAGACAGCGAGGGCTACACCTTC
V: TRBV20-1
size: NA
J: TRBJ1-2
D: NA